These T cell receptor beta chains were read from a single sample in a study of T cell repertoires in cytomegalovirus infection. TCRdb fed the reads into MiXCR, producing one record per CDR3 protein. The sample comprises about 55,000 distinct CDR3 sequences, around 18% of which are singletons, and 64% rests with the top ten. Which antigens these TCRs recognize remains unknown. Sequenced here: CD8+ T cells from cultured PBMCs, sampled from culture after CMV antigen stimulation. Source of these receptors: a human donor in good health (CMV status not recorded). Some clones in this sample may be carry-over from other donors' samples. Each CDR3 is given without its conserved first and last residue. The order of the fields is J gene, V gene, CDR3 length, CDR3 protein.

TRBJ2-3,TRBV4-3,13,ASSQGRRNGDTQY
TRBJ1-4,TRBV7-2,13,ASSLNRELNEKLF
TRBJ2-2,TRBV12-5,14,ASGLGTSGGTRELF
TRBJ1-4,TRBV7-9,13,ASRRKGRADEKLF
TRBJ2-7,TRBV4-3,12,ASSLGGAAYEQY
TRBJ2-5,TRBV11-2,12,ASSSWGVEETQY
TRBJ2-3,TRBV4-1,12,ASSQRAATDTQY
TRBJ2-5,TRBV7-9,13,ASSQLAGGQETQY
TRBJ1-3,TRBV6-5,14,ASSYSKRSLVSTIY
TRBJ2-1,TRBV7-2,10,ASSTERNEQF
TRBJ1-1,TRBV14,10,ASSPGYTEAF
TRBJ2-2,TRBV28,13,ASSHLTPNTGELF
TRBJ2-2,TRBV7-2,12,ASSVTDYTGELF
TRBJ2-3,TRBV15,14,ATSIFTGAGTDTQY
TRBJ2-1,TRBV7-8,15,ASSPTPAGGRPHEQF
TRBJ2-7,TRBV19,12,ASSATPGGREQY
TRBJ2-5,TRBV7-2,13,ASSVTPRGRETQY
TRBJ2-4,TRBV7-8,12,ASSMRGGGNIQY
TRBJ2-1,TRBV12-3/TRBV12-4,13,ASSPTFSGGSEQF
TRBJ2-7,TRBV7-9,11,ASSSLAADEQY
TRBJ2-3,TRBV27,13,ATQFYTGFADTQY
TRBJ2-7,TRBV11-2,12,ASSLVGGSREQY
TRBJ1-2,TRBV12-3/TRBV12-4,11,ASSYRDSEGYT
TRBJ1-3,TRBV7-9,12,ASSLGPTVNTIY
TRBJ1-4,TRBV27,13,ASSPRRRFDEKLF
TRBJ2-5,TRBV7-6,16,ASSFAPLSGRDQETQY
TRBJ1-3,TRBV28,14,ASSLLGGASGNTIY
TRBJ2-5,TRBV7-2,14,ASSPTAGGGGETQY
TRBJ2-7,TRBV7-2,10,ASSWDGYEQY
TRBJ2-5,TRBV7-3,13,ASSLTSAYQETQY
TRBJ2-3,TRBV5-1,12,ASSLLDNTDTQY
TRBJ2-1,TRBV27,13,ASSPGLAFYNEQF
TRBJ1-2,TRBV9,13,ASSPRDGTNYGYT
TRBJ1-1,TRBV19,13,ASSIVPSGATEAF
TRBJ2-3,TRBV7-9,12,ASRTGSYTDTQY
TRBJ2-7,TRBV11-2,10,ASSAGDREQY
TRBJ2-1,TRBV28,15,ASSLGTSGRNIGEQF